Presented here are 32 T cell receptor beta chains from one specimen sequenced in a study of long-term antiretroviral therapy in people with HIV. Survey level was the resolution at which the v3.0 immunoSEQ assay ran. TCRdb's copy holds only in-frame clones and misses some; the assay was immunoSEQ multiplex PCR. The sample has around 25,000 clones, about 90% seen once; the top ten hold more than 4.5%. Sequenced here: unsorted PBMCs, sampled approximately 4.5 years after starting antiretroviral therapy. The receptors shown here come from a man younger than 40 with HIV.

The chain uses TRBV6-1 and TRBJ1-5, with a weak D call TRBD1 (6 bases). Germline V CDR1 and CDR2: MNHNS, SASEGT. This CDR3 contains 14 residues. The V end was cut by 6 bases, the J end by 2 bases, with 11 bases between. For the CDR3, the DNA is TGTGCCAGCAGACAGGGTTGGGGCAATCAGCCCCAGCATTTT. As protein: CASRQGWGNQPQHF.

The CDR3 region is CASSLGTLGQNTEAFF. The CDR3 DNA reads TGCGCCAGCAGCTTAGGGACTCTCGGGCAGAACACTGAAGCTTTCTTT. The J gene is TRBJ1-1, the V gene TRBV5-1, with D possibly matching TRBD1 (5 bases). The germline V and J ends were trimmed by 2 bases and 1 base, with 15 bases remaining between them. The CDR3 loop spans 16 amino acids. Germline-derived CDR1 and CDR2 are SGHRS and YFSETQ.

The CDR3 bases are TGCAGCGTCGCCGGGGGCGGGAGTACGGCCTATGGCTACACCTTC. It encodes CSVAGGGSTAYGYTF. V is TRBV29-1 and J is TRBJ1-2; TRBD1 might be the D (6 bases). Germline V gives CDR1 SQVTM, CDR2 ANQGSEA. V was trimmed by 6 bases and J by 4 bases, leaving 21 bases between them. This CDR3 region has 15 residues.

This chain links TRBV2 with TRBJ1-2; D is unclear. The ends were cut back, 4 bases at V and 0 bases at J, with 12 bases in the middle. Germline V lookup: CDR1 SNHLY, CDR2 FYNNEI. This CDR3 region has 15 residues. The CDR3 is CASSVEGIANYGYTF. Here the CDR3 DNA reads TGTGCCAGCAGTGTGGAAGGGATAGCTAACTATGGCTACACCTTC.

The V gene is TRBV6-6, the J gene TRBJ1-1; D is unresolved. The CDR3 totals 13 residues. The V and J ends lost 5 bases and 1 base respectively, with 8 bases between them. The germline V gene has CDR1 MNHNY and CDR2 SVGAGI (reference sequence). This chain's CDR3 is CASSPPGNTEAFF. The CDR3 DNA is TGTGCCAGCAGTCCCCCAGGGAACACTGAAGCTTTCTTT.

The V gene is TRBV5-5, the J gene TRBJ2-7, with D perhaps matching TRBD1 (6 bases). Deletions cut 2 bases from V and 9 bases from J, with 18 bases between. The CDR3 runs to 14 residues. Germline V lookup: CDR1 SGHKS, CDR2 YYEKEE (reference sequence). The CDR3 is CASSLQRTALVQYF. The CDR3, as DNA: TGTGCCAGCAGCTTACAACGGACAGCCTTGGTGCAGTACTTC.

The chain is built from TRBV11-1 and TRBJ1-1; no firm D call. Germline assignment: CDR1 SGHAT and CDR2 FQDESV (reference sequence). Trimming shortened V by 5 bases and J by 0 bases, and 13 bases separated the two germline ends. The CDR3 has 15 amino acids. The CDR3 DNA follows: TGTGCCAGCAGCCCAGCCATAAGGTTGAACACTGAAGCTTTCTTT. Its translation: CASSPAIRLNTEAFF.

CDR3 coding DNA: TGTGCCAGCGTCACTGAAGGCGCAGGCTTGTTCGTCTACGGCTACACCTTC. Translating gives CASVTEGAGLFVYGYTF. The genes are TRBV7-3 and TRBJ1-2, with no clear D. The CDR3 contains 17 residues. Germline V gene lookup returns CDR1 SGHTA and CDR2 FQGTGA. V was trimmed by 8 bases and J by 8 bases, leaving 30 bases between them.

This chain's CDR3 is CASSDYSQPQHF. CDR3 coding DNA: TGTGCCAGCAGTGATTATAGTCAGCCCCAGCATTTT. This chain links TRBV6-1 with TRBJ1-5; D remains ambiguous. Looked up from germline, CDR1 is MNHNS and CDR2 is SASEGT. The V gene lost 3 bases and the J gene lost 6 bases, with 6 bases spanning the gap. This CDR3 contains 12 residues.

The chain employs TRBV5-4 and TRBJ2-3; 12 bases agree with TRBD2. Looked up from germline, CDR1 is SGHNT and CDR2 is YYREEE (reference sequence). The CDR3 sequence is 15 residues long. Losses at the gene ends were 4 bases for V and 5 bases for J; bases not matched to a gene: 5. In nucleotides, the CDR3 is TGTGCCAGCAGCCCTAGCGGGGGGGCAGGAGATACGCAGTATTTT. Translating it yields CASSPSGGAGDTQYF. Combining the CDR3 with reference TRBV5-4 and TRBJ2-3 gives the whole variable domain ETGVTQSPTHLIKTRGQQVTLRCSSQSGHNTVSWYQQALGQGPQFIFQYYREEENGRGNFPPRFSGLQFPNYSSELNVNALELDDSALYLCASSPSGGAGDTQYFGPGTRLTVL.

The V and J genes are TRBV7-6 and TRBJ2-3, with 13 nucleotides matching TRBD2. J was trimmed by 4 bases and V by 4 bases; bases with no gene match: 5. CDR3 length equals 16 residues. CDR1 is SGHVS and CDR2 is FNYEAQ in the germline V gene. DNA for the CDR3: TGTGCCAGCAGCTCTGGGACTAGCGGGGCGGCAGATACGCAGTATTTT. Its translation: CASSSGTSGAADTQYF. Full variable domain (remainder filled in from reference TRBV7-6 and TRBJ2-3): GAGVSQSPRYKVTKRGQDVALRCDPISGHVSLYWYRQALGQGPEFLTYFNYEAQQDKSGLPNDRFSAERPEGSISTLTIQRTEQRDSAMYRCASSSGTSGAADTQYFGPGTRLTVL.

This sequence joins TRBV7-9 and TRBJ2-3; 7 positions agree with TRBD2. Germline V gene lookup returns CDR1 SEHNR and CDR2 FQNEAQ (reference sequence). Trimming cost V 5 bases and J 6 bases; bases outside gene matches: 11. The CDR3 consists of 15 residues. The CDR3 region is CASSDRGTTRDTQYF. CDR3 sequence (DNA): TGTGCCAGCAGCGACCGAGGGACTACCCGTGATACGCAGTATTTT.

V usage is TRBV5-6 and J usage is TRBJ2-7; D is perhaps TRBD2 (7 bases). CDR3 length: 14 amino acids. Germline values: CDR1 SGHDT, CDR2 YYEEEE. The V end lost 4 bases, the J end lost 5 bases, and 16 bases lay between the germline ends. The CDR3 DNA is TGTGCCAGCAGCCGTTATTTAGGGGGGGACGAGCAGTACTTC. It specifies CASSRYLGGDEQYF.

The DNA for the CDR3 is TGTGCCAGCAGTTCCCGGAAGGAGTCGAAAGCTTTCTTT. This translates into CASSSRKESKAFF. This rearrangement joins TRBV6-5 to TRBJ1-1; no firm D call. The CDR3 is 13 amino acids. The ends were cut back, 4 bases at V and 9 bases at J, with 15 bases in the middle. Germline CDR1 MNHEY, CDR2 SVGAGI.

This chain uses TRBV7-9 with TRBJ2-7; D uncertain. Trimming removed 6 bases from V and 7 bases from J, with 16 bases in between. The length of the CDR3 is 13 residues. Germline loops: CDR1 SEHNR, CDR2 FQNEAQ (reference sequence). CDR3: CASSFGPLGEQYF. The CDR3 nucleotides read TGTGCCAGCAGTTTCGGACCCCTCGGGGAGCAGTACTTC. The variable domain in full, completed from reference TRBV7-9 and TRBJ2-7, reads DTGVSQNPRHKITKRGQNVTFRCDPISEHNRLYWYRQTLGQGPEFLTYFQNEAQLEKSRLLSDRFSAERPKGSFSTLEIQRTEQGDSAMYLCASSFGPLGEQYFGPGTRLTVT.

Here the CDR3 DNA reads TGTGCCAGCAGCTTAGCCCCAGGGACCTACGAGCAGTACTTC. Residues: CASSLAPGTYEQYF. This chain connects TRBV7-2 to TRBJ2-7, with D perhaps TRBD1 (5 bases). This CDR3 contains 14 residues. Deletions cut 0 bases from V and 2 bases from J, with 8 bases between. Germline lookup yields CDR1 SGHTA and CDR2 FQGNSA. Together with reference TRBV7-2 and TRBJ2-7, the CDR3 gives the full variable domain: GAGVSQSPSNKVTEKGKDVELRCDPISGHTALYWYRQSLGQGLEFLIYFQGNSAPDKSGLPSDRFSAERTGGSVSTLTIQRTQQEDSAVYLCASSLAPGTYEQYFGPGTRLTVT.

V is TRBV11-2 and J is TRBJ2-7; possibly TRBD1 or TRBD2 for D (7 bases each). The ends were cut back, 6 bases at V and 5 bases at J, with 20 bases in the middle. Germline V lookup: CDR1 SGHAT, CDR2 FQNNGV. There are 15 residues in the CDR3. CDR3 residues: CASRAVGGRGHEQYF. The CDR3 region has the DNA TGTGCCAGCAGGGCAGTTGGGGGGAGGGGGCACGAGCAGTACTTC.

This clone was counted between two and nine times. The rearrangement uses TRBV27 and TRBJ2-7; D gene unclear. The germline gives CDR1 MNHEY, CDR2 SMNVEV (reference sequence). There are 14 residues in the CDR3. Trimming stripped 3 bases from V and 6 bases from J, with 15 bases between. The CDR3 protein is CASSFGPNGFEQYF. The DNA of the CDR3 is TGTGCCAGCAGTTTCGGGCCCAACGGCTTCGAGCAGTACTTC.

The sample holds a few counts of this clone. The genes are TRBV5-4 and TRBJ2-7; 10 nucleotides align to TRBD2. Trimming at V came to 4 bases and at J to 7 bases, leaving 14 bases not matched to a gene. The germline gives CDR1 SGHNT, CDR2 YYREEE (reference sequence). The CDR3 runs to 16 residues. This CDR3 is CASSLGSGGLYTEQYF. CDR3 coding DNA: TGTGCCAGCAGCCTGGGTAGCGGGGGGCTATATACGGAGCAGTACTTC.

CDR3 amino acids: CASSQGGETQYF. Here the CDR3 DNA reads TGTGCCAGCAGCCAAGGGGGAGAGACCCAGTACTTC. The V call is TRBV16, the J call TRBJ2-5, with D perhaps assigned TRBD1 or TRBD2 (5 bases each). Trimming left V 2 bases short and J 4 bases short, with 5 bases between. The germline V gene has CDR1 KGHSY and CDR2 FQNENV. There are 12 residues in the CDR3.

The rearrangement joins TRBV19 to TRBJ2-7, with a weak D call TRBD1 (7 bases). Germline assignment: CDR1 LNHDA and CDR2 SQIVND (reference sequence). The V end lost 5 bases, the J end lost 5 bases, and 19 bases lay between the germline ends. The length of the CDR3 is 15 residues. The CDR3, as DNA: TGTGCCAGTAGTGGACAGGACTACGGGGTCGACGAGCAGTACTTC. This gives the protein CASSGQDYGVDEQYF.

This rearrangement joins TRBV7-8 to TRBJ2-3, with 10 bases matching TRBD2. Trimming at V came to 2 bases and at J to 6 bases, leaving 8 bases not matched to a gene. CDR3 length equals 16 residues. In germline, CDR1 is SGHVS, CDR2 FQNEAQ. This chain's CDR3 is CASSLLELAGIDTQYF. CDR3 coding DNA: TGTGCCAGCAGCTTATTGGAACTAGCGGGGATTGATACGCAGTATTTT.

This chain links TRBV7-8 with TRBJ2-7, with a weak D call TRBD2 (6 bases). CDR3 length equals 14 residues. The germline V and J ends were trimmed by 5 bases and 3 bases, with 14 bases remaining between them. In germline, CDR1 is SGHVS, CDR2 FQNEAQ. CDR3 nucleotide sequence: TGTGCCAGCAGCCCGCGGGACTCCCGCTACGAGCAGTACTTC. Translating gives CASSPRDSRYEQYF.

V gene TRBV19 combines with J gene TRBJ1-2; TRBD1 might be the D (6 bases). Per the germline V gene, CDR1 is LNHDA and CDR2 is SQIVND (reference sequence). Trimming removed 5 bases from V and 2 bases from J, with 15 bases in between. The CDR3 length is 15 residues. The chain's CDR3 is CASSPYGGLNYGYTF. In DNA, the CDR3 is TGTGCCAGTAGTCCCTACGGGGGGCTCAACTATGGCTACACCTTC.

The chain links TRBV30 to TRBJ2-1; D remains unclear. The CDR3 is made up of 11 amino acids. Looked up from germline, CDR1 is GTSNPN and CDR2 is SVGIG (reference sequence). Trimming cost V 5 bases and J 5 bases, with 7 bases left between them. The CDR3 DNA reads TGTGCCTGGGTGCGAAACAATGAGCAGTTCTTC. Translating gives CAWVRNNEQFF.

V usage is TRBV5-1 and J usage is TRBJ2-1; D is uncertain. CDR1 and CDR2 from the germline V gene are SGHRS and YFSETQ. The CDR3 extends over 12 amino acids. With 0 bases removed from V and 8 bases from J, the gap between germline ends came to 6 bases. CDR3 DNA: TGCGCCAGCAGCTTGGGATTGTATGAGCAGTTCTTC. Translation gives CASSLGLYEQFF.

The gene calls are TRBV4-1 and TRBJ1-1; TRBD1 is a possible D gene (6 bases). Between the trimmed V and J ends, which lost 6 bases and 1 base, there was a span of 15 bases. Germline CDR1 MGHRA, CDR2 YSYEKL. The CDR3 spans 15 residues. CDR3 sequence: CASSRGAQENTEAFF. CDR3 sequence (DNA): TGCGCCAGCAGTAGGGGGGCTCAGGAGAACACTGAAGCTTTCTTT.

Sample share makes this clone medium-sized (0.01 to 0.1%). V gene TRBV5-1 combines with J gene TRBJ1-1; 8 nucleotides agree with TRBD1. This CDR3 is 16 amino acids long. Germline CDR1 and CDR2: SGHRS and YFSETQ. After removal of 0 bases from V and 3 bases from J, the junction contained 7 bases not matched to a gene. The CDR3 sequence: CASSLGAGGPYTEAFF. CDR3 in DNA: TGCGCCAGCAGCTTGGGGGCAGGGGGCCCTTACACTGAAGCTTTCTTT.

The chain uses TRBV7-9 and TRBJ2-1, with a possible D match to TRBD1 (5 bases). Trimming took off 4 bases at V and 9 bases at J, with 10 bases between the two ends. The CDR3 length is 12 residues. The germline CDR1 and CDR2 sequences are SEHNR and FQNEAQ (reference sequence). As DNA, the CDR3 is TGTGCCAGCAGCTCCCGGACAACTGAGCAGTTCTTC. Its protein is CASSSRTTEQFF. Drawing the rest from reference TRBV7-9 and TRBJ2-1, the complete variable domain is DTGVSQNPRHKITKRGQNVTFRCDPISEHNRLYWYRQTLGQGPEFLTYFQNEAQLEKSRLLSDRFSAERPKGSFSTLEIQRTEQGDSAMYLCASSSRTTEQFFGPGTRLTVL.

This clone occurred once. CDR3 protein: CASSLETGATGNTIYF. As DNA, the CDR3 is TGCGCCAGCAGCTTGGAAACAGGGGCCACTGGAAACACCATATATTTT. This sequence joins TRBV5-1 and TRBJ1-3; 7 bases are shared with TRBD1. The ends lost 0 bases at V and 2 bases at J; junction bases unmatched: 5. Germline CDR1 is SGHRS and CDR2 is YFSETQ. The CDR3 totals 16 residues.

This clone came up once. The gene calls are TRBV28 and TRBJ2-3; 9 bases align to TRBD2. This CDR3 is built from 15 residues. J gave up 9 bases and V 2 bases, and 9 bases lay outside the gene matches. Germline loops: CDR1 MDHEN, CDR2 SYDVKM. The DNA for the CDR3 is TGTGCCAGCAGTTTAGCTAGCGGGACATCGGGAACGCAGTATTTT. Translated: CASSLASGTSGTQYF.

The chain carries TRBV6-1 and TRBJ2-7, with a weak D call TRBD1 (5 bases). CDR3 length: 15 residues. CDR1 is MNHNS, CDR2 SASEGT, per germline. Trimming removed 0 bases from V and 5 bases from J, with 14 bases in between. CDR3 bases: TGTGCCAGCAGTGAAGCGCGAGTGCAGGGCGACGAGCAGTACTTC. Translating it yields CASSEARVQGDEQYF.